These 10 T cell receptor beta chains were sequenced from one sample in a study of monozygotic twins with inflammatory bowel disease. From the 5' RACE reads, TCRdb lists one entry per CDR3 protein and no DNA. The sample data list 160,000 or so distinct CDR3 sequences. The sequencing input was blood. Every receptor here comes from a human donor with ulcerative colitis or Crohn's disease, or a healthy co-twin of an affected twin (not recorded which).

The V gene is TRBV5-1, the J gene TRBJ2-3; lacking DNA, the TRBD1 call made by TCRdb goes unchecked. Per the germline V gene, CDR1 is SGHRS and CDR2 is YFSETQ. The CDR3 consists of 15 residues. This CDR3 reads CASSLIGTGTDTQYF.

J is TRBJ1-5 and V is TRBV12-3 or TRBV12-4; TCRdb's D call of TRBD1 is untestable without DNA. This CDR3 contains 17 residues. CDR3 sequence: CASSFRQGAYSNQPQHF.

The rearrangement uses TRBV5-1 and TRBJ2-5. Germline CDR1 and CDR2: SGHRS and YFSETQ. CDR3 length: 13 amino acids. CDR3 region: CASSLGSRETQYF.

The chain is built from TRBV7-2 and TRBJ1-1; TCRdb indicates TRBD1, and absent DNA this call remains unverified. This CDR3 has 16 residues. Germline CDR1 and CDR2: SGHTA and FQGNSA. The CDR3 here is CASSSYGQTGNTEAFF.

This chain links TRBV5-1 with TRBJ2-5; the TCRdb D gene call, TRBD2, has no DNA to confirm it. Germline V gene sequence: CDR1 SGHRS, CDR2 YFSETQ. The CDR3 has 14 residues. The CDR3 sequence is CASSSTSVQETQYF.

The chain recombines TRBV20-1 with TRBJ1-2; checking the TCRdb D call of TRBD1 is not possible without DNA. The CDR3 spans 16 residues. Germline V gene lookup returns CDR1 DFQATT and CDR2 SNEGSKA (reference sequence). The CDR3 loop is CSARDPPTGSVYGYTF.

The genes are TRBV25-1 and TRBJ2-2; TCRdb's D gene call, TRBD1, goes unchecked for lack of DNA. Germline V lookup: CDR1 MGHDK, CDR2 SYGVNS. The CDR3 totals 16 residues. The CDR3 reads CASSENPGEYGGELFF.

The rearrangement joins TRBV4-3 to TRBJ2-1; TCRdb calls TRBD1, which cannot be checked without DNA. There are 16 residues in the CDR3. From germline, CDR1 is LGHNA and CDR2 YSLEER. This CDR3 is CASSPLGGQGYNEQFF.

This chain connects TRBV9 to TRBJ1-1. Germline-derived CDR1 and CDR2 are SGDLS and YYNGEE. The CDR3 length is 15 residues. CDR3 amino acids: CASSPPEGWGTEAFF.

CDR3 amino acids: CASSLTRGRETEAFF. The chain links TRBV7-2 to TRBJ1-1; TCRdb picks TRBD1, but there is no DNA to check that call. The CDR3 runs to 15 residues. CDR1 and CDR2 from the germline V gene are SGHTA and FQGNSA.